This is a list of T cell receptor beta chains from one sample in a study of cytomegalovirus exposure and HLA in healthy donors. Measured with immunoSEQ multiplex PCR; TCRdb has only the in-frame clones, and not every one. The repertoire holds some 270,000 clones, with approximately 83% as singletons. Sample: PBMCs. The receptors come from a woman between 18 and 29 years old in good health and CMV-seronegative. Each CDR3 is given with its conserved first and last residue. The order of the fields is clone size, D gene, J gene, V gene, CDR3 protein, CDR3 DNA. D genes are given only for firm matches. Size values are once, few and many counts, or a class for expanded clones, and some rows have none.

size: -; D: TRBD1; J: TRBJ1-4; V: TRBV6-5; CDR3: CASSYTTGGNEKLFF; DNA: TGTGCCAGCAGTTATACGACAGGGGGTAATGAAAAACTGTTTTTT
size: once; D: TRBD1; J: TRBJ1-1; V: TRBV2; CDR3: CASSANLGQGVTEAFF; DNA: TGTGCCAGCAGTGCTAACCTGGGACAGGGGGTCACTGAAGCTTTCTTT
size: -; D: -; J: TRBJ1-2; V: TRBV30; CDR3: CAWNRLERGYTF; DNA: TGTGCCTGGAACCGTCTTGAGCGGGGCTACACCTTC
size: -; D: TRBD1; J: TRBJ2-7; V: TRBV6-5; CDR3: CASSLTGGYYEQYF; DNA: TGTGCCAGCAGCTTGACAGGGGGCTACTACGAGCAGTACTTC
size: -; D: -; J: TRBJ1-4; V: TRBV2; CDR3: CASRGAPNEKLFF; DNA: TGTGCCAGCAGGGGGGCCCCTAATGAAAAACTGTTTTTT
size: -; D: TRBD1; J: TRBJ1-1; V: TRBV6-5; CDR3: CASSYGTGAYEAFF; DNA: TGTGCCAGCAGTTACGGGACAGGGGCTTATGAAGCTTTCTTT
size: -; D: -; J: TRBJ1-2; V: TRBV7-2; CDR3: CASSLGGAGYGYTF; DNA: TGTGCCAGCAGCTTAGGGGGTGCGGGGTATGGCTACACCTTC
size: -; D: TRBD2; J: TRBJ2-3; V: TRBV11-2; CDR3: CASSSLAGGLTDTQYF; DNA: TGTGCCAGCAGCTCCTTAGCGGGAGGACTCACAGATACGCAGTATTTT
size: -; D: TRBD2; J: TRBJ2-3; V: TRBV28; CDR3: CASSPSTSGGPTDTQYF; DNA: TGTGCCAGCAGTCCCTCGACTAGCGGGGGCCCCACAGATACGCAGTATTTT
size: -; D: -; J: TRBJ2-2; V: TRBV5-1; CDR3: CASSLVIGGTGELFF; DNA: TGCGCCAGCAGCTTGGTTATAGGGGGCACCGGGGAGCTGTTTTTT
size: -; D: -; J: TRBJ2-4; V: TRBV29-1; CDR3: CSVRRQGPNIQYF; DNA: TGCAGCGTTCGGCGGCAGGGGCCAAACATTCAGTACTTC
size: -; D: TRBD2; J: TRBJ2-3; V: TRBV29-1; CDR3: CSVRLAGALGDTQYF; DNA: TGCAGCGTCCGACTAGCGGGAGCCCTGGGAGATACGCAGTATTTT
size: once; D: -; J: TRBJ2-3; V: TRBV25-1; CDR3: CASSSPAGPCF; DNA: TGTGCCAGCAGTTCTCCGGCGGGGCCCTGTTTT
size: -; D: TRBD1; J: TRBJ2-2; V: TRBV5-1; CDR3: CASSTVTGGENTGELFF; DNA: TGCGCCAGCAGCACGGTGACAGGGGGAGAGAACACCGGGGAGCTGTTTTTT
size: -; D: -; J: TRBJ2-6; V: TRBV13; CDR3: CASSPPFSGHQNGGANVLTF; DNA: TGTGCCAGCAGCCCACCTTTCTCAGGACACCAAAACGGTGGGGCCAACGTCCTGACTTTC
size: -; D: TRBD1; J: TRBJ2-1; V: TRBV18; CDR3: CASSPPLTGLYNEQFF; DNA: TGTGCCAGCTCACCTCCCCTGACAGGGCTGTACAATGAGCAGTTCTTC
size: -; D: -; J: TRBJ2-1; V: TRBV2; CDR3: CASLVHTGVYNEQFF; DNA: TGTGCCAGTCTTGTTCATACGGGGGTGTACAATGAGCAGTTCTTC
size: once; D: -; J: TRBJ2-3; V: TRBV29-1; CDR3: CSVEGQGDTQYF; DNA: TGCAGCGTTGAAGGGCAGGGAGATACGCAGTATTTT
size: -; D: -; J: TRBJ2-7; V: TRBV9; CDR3: CASSVGVQVYEQYF; DNA: TGTGCCAGCAGCGTAGGGGTACAGGTCTACGAGCAGTACTTC
size: once; D: -; J: TRBJ1-1; V: TRBV4-1; CDR3: CASSQEDRNTEAFF; DNA: TGCGCCAGCAGCCAAGAGGACAGGAACACTGAAGCTTTCTTT
size: -; D: -; J: TRBJ2-6; V: TRBV7-8; CDR3: CASSLVVNVLTF; DNA: TGTGCCAGCAGCTTAGTAGTCAACGTCCTGACTTTC
size: -; D: -; J: TRBJ1-5; V: TRBV11-2; CDR3: CASSLDTGTSAQPQHF; DNA: TGTGCCAGCAGCTTAGATACAGGGACGTCGGCTCAGCCCCAGCATTTT
size: once; D: -; J: TRBJ2-2; V: TRBV27; CDR3: CASSSTRSNTGELFF; DNA: TGTGCCAGCAGTTCTACCCGATCGAACACCGGGGAGCTGTTTTTT
size: -; D: -; J: TRBJ1-4; V: TRBV30; CDR3: CAWSGGREKLFF; DNA: TGTGCCTGGAGTGGGGGCAGGGAAAAACTGTTTTTT
size: -; D: TRBD1; J: TRBJ2-3; V: TRBV10-1; CDR3: CASSESRTGEGDTQYF; DNA: TGCGCCAGCAGTGAGTCGAGGACAGGGGAGGGAGATACGCAGTATTTT
size: once; D: TRBD2; J: TRBJ2-7; V: TRBV5-1; CDR3: CASSARTSGSYEQYF; DNA: TGCGCCAGCAGCGCCCGGACTAGCGGGAGCTACGAGCAGTACTTC
size: -; D: TRBD1; J: TRBJ1-1; V: TRBV10-3; CDR3: CATGNPGQGNTEAFF; DNA: TGTGCCACCGGTAATCCGGGACAGGGGAACACTGAAGCTTTCTTT
size: -; D: -; J: TRBJ1-6; V: TRBV28; CDR3: CASSPDGNYNSPLHF; DNA: TGTGCCAGCAGTCCCGACGGGAACTATAATTCACCCCTCCACTTT
size: -; D: -; J: TRBJ1-2; V: TRBV9; CDR3: CASSVVDSIYGYTF; DNA: TGTGCCAGCAGCGTAGTTGACAGCATCTATGGCTACACCTTC
size: -; D: TRBD2; J: TRBJ2-1; V: TRBV6-4; CDR3: CASSQTSGTQNSYNEQFF; DNA: TGTGCCAGCAGTCAGACTAGCGGGACCCAAAATTCCTACAATGAGCAGTTCTTC
size: -; D: -; J: TRBJ2-3; V: TRBV30; CDR3: CAWSGSFTDTQYF; DNA: TGTGCCTGGAGTGGGAGTTTCACAGATACGCAGTATTTT
size: few; D: -; J: TRBJ1-3; V: TRBV30; CDR3: CAWSVRNTIYF; DNA: TGTGCCTGGAGTGTTAGAAACACCATATATTTT
size: few; D: -; J: TRBJ1-2; V: TRBV5-1; CDR3: CASSLAQENGYTF; DNA: TGCGCCAGCAGCTTGGCTCAGGAAAATGGCTACACCTTC
size: -; D: TRBD2; J: TRBJ2-5; V: TRBV13; CDR3: CASRPWEGETQYF; DNA: TGTGCCAGCAGGCCTTGGGAGGGAGAGACCCAGTACTTC
size: -; D: -; J: TRBJ1-1; V: TRBV9; CDR3: CASSVAGAAEAFF; DNA: TGTGCCAGCAGCGTGGCGGGCGCGGCTGAAGCTTTCTTT
size: -; D: TRBD1; J: TRBJ1-2; V: TRBV2; CDR3: CAGQGNNYGYTF; DNA: TGTGCCGGACAGGGGAACAACTATGGCTACACCTTC
size: -; D: -; J: TRBJ1-3; V: TRBV15; CDR3: CATSEGGAGNTIYF; DNA: TGTGCCACCAGCGAGGGGGGGGCTGGAAACACCATATATTTT
size: -; D: -; J: TRBJ2-2; V: TRBV7-7; CDR3: CASSPDTNTGELFF; DNA: TGTGCCAGCAGCCCTGACACAAACACCGGGGAGCTGTTTTTT
size: -; D: TRBD2; J: TRBJ2-5; V: TRBV27; CDR3: CASSFGQRGGDQYF; DNA: TGTGCCAGCAGTTTCGGCCAGCGGGGGGGGGACCAGTACTTC
size: -; D: TRBD2; J: TRBJ2-4; V: TRBV7-6; CDR3: CASSLGGSRAKNIQYF; DNA: TGTGCCAGCAGCTTGGGGGGGAGCAGGGCCAAAAACATTCAGTACTTC
size: -; D: -; J: TRBJ1-4; V: TRBV30; CDR3: CAWSPADWGKLFF; DNA: TGTGCCTGGAGTCCAGCGGACTGGGGAAAACTGTTTTTT
size: -; D: -; J: TRBJ2-1; V: TRBV5-1; CDR3: CASSPTSSYNEQFF; DNA: TGCGCCAGCAGCCCTACCTCGTCCTACAATGAGCAGTTCTTC
size: -; D: TRBD2; J: TRBJ2-1; V: TRBV27; CDR3: CASSFETSGNNEQFF; DNA: TGTGCCAGCAGTTTTGAGACTAGCGGCAACAATGAGCAGTTCTTC
size: few; D: -; J: TRBJ1-5; V: TRBV7-6; CDR3: CASSLGPDQPQHF; DNA: TGTGCCAGCAGCTTAGGGCCCGATCAGCCCCAGCATTTT
size: -; D: TRBD1; J: TRBJ1-2; V: TRBV19; CDR3: CASSMGGQAVYGYTF; DNA: TGTGCCAGTAGTATGGGCGGACAGGCCGTTTATGGCTACACCTTC
size: -; D: TRBD1; J: TRBJ1-4; V: TRBV9; CDR3: CASSVEGAQGEKLFF; DNA: TGTGCCAGCAGCGTAGAGGGGGCCCAAGGAGAAAAACTGTTTTTT
size: -; D: TRBD1; J: TRBJ1-1; V: TRBV6-5; CDR3: CASSLRTGLVTEAFF; DNA: TGTGCCAGCAGTCTAAGGACAGGGCTTGTCACTGAAGCTTTCTTT
size: -; D: -; J: TRBJ2-7; V: TRBV4-1; CDR3: CASSRTRDTLTYEQYF; DNA: TGCGCCAGCAGCCGAACCCGGGACACCTTAACCTACGAGCAGTACTTC
size: -; D: -; J: TRBJ1-1; V: TRBV19; CDR3: CASRYRVNTEAFF; DNA: TGTGCCAGTAGATACCGGGTCAACACTGAAGCTTTCTTT
size: -; D: TRBD1; J: TRBJ1-5; V: TRBV30; CDR3: CAWSPDRGPGGNQPQHF; DNA: TGTGCCTGGAGCCCGGACAGGGGGCCAGGGGGCAATCAGCCCCAGCATTTT
size: few; D: -; J: TRBJ2-2; V: TRBV4-3; CDR3: CASSQDRGDTGELFF; DNA: TGCGCCAGCAGCCAAGATCGCGGGGACACCGGGGAGCTGTTTTTT
size: -; D: -; J: TRBJ2-3; V: TRBV30; CDR3: CAWSRLQAGDTQYF; DNA: TGTGCCTGGAGCCGTCTGCAGGCGGGAGATACGCAGTATTTT